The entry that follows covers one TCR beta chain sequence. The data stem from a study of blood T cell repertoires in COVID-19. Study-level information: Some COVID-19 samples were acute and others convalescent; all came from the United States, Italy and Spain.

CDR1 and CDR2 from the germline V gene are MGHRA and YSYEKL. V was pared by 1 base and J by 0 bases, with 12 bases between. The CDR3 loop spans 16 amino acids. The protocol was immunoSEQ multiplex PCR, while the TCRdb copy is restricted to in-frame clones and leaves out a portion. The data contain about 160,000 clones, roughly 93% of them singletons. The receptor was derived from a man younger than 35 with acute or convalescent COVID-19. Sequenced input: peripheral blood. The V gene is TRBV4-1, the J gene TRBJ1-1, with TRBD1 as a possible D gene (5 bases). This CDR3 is CASSQADRTMNTEAFF. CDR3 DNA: TGCGCCAGCAGCCAAGCCGACAGAACTATGAACACTGAAGCTTTCTTT.